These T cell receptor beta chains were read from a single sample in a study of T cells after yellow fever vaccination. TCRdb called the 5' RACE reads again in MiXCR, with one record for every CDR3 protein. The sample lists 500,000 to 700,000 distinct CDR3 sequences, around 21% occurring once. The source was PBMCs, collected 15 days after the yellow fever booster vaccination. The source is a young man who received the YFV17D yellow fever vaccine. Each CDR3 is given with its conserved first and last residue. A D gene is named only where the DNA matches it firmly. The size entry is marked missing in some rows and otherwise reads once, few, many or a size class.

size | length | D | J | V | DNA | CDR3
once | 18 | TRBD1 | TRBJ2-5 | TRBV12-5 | TGTGCTAGTGCTTTCGGAACAGGGGGGCCTAAGATCCAAGAGACCCAGTACTTC | CASAFGTGGPKIQETQYF
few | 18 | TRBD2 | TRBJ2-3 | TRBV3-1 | TGTGCCAGCAGCCAAGAAGGAACTAGCGGAGCCTACACAGATACGCAGTATTTT | CASSQEGTSGAYTDTQYF
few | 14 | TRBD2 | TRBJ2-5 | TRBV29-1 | TGCAGCGTCATCATAGCGGGGCACCAAGAGACCCAGTACTTC | CSVIIAGHQETQYF
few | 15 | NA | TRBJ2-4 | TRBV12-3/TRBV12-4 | TGTGCCAGCAGTTTAGGAGGGGACGCCAAAAACATTCAGTACTTC | CASSLGGDAKNIQYF
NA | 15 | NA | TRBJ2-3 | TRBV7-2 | TGTGCCAGCAGCTTTGGCGGGATATACACAGATACGCAGTATTTT | CASSFGGIYTDTQYF
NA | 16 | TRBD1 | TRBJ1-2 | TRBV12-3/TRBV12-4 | TGTGCCAGCAGTTTAGCGCCAGGGGGAAGTCCCTATGGCTACACCTTC | CASSLAPGGSPYGYTF
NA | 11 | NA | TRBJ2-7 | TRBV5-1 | TGCGCCAGCAGCACAAGTGCCGAGCAGTACTTC | CASSTSAEQYF
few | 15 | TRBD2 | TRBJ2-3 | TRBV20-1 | TGCAGTGCTGGAAGACTAGCGGGAGGCACAGATACGCAGTATTTT | CSAGRLAGGTDTQYF
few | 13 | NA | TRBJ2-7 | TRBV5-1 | TGCGCCAGCAGCTCGGACCGGCCGCACGAGCAGTACTTC | CASSSDRPHEQYF
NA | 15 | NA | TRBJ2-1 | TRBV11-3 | TGTGCCAGCAGCTTAGATCACGGTGGGGGCAATGAGCAGTTCTTC | CASSLDHGGGNEQFF
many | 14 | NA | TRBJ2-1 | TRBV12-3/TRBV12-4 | TGTGCCAGCAGTTCGAGGACGGAATACAATGAGCAGTTCTTC | CASSSRTEYNEQFF
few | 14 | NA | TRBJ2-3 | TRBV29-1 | TGCAGCGTTGATTATTCCAGGGAGACAGATACGCAGTATTTT | CSVDYSRETDTQYF
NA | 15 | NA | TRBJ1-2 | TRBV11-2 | TGTGCCAGCAGCTCCGAGACTTCAGCTCTTTATGGCTACACCTTC | CASSSETSALYGYTF
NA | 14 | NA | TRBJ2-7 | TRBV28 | TGTGCCAGGAGCCCCGGGGTCCTCTGCTACGAGCAGTACTTC | CARSPGVLCYEQYF
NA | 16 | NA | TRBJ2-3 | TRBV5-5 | TGTGCCAGCAGCTTCCCGGACGGGATGAGATTAGATTCGCAGTATTTT | CASSFPDGMRLDSQYF
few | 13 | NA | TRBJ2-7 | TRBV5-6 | TGTGCCAGCAGCCATGACCTGGGTTACGAGCAGTACTTC | CASSHDLGYEQYF
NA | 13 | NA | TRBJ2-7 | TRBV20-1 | TGCAGTGCTAGTGGGCAGGGAGAAGACGAGCAGTACTTC | CSASGQGEDEQYF
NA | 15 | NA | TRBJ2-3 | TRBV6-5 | TGTGCCAGCAGTCACGAGGCGGGACTCACAGATACGCAGTATTTT | CASSHEAGLTDTQYF
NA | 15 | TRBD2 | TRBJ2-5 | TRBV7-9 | TGTGCCAGCAGCTTCGGGACTAGCGAACAAGAGACCCAGTACTTC | CASSFGTSEQETQYF
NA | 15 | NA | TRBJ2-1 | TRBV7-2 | TGTGCCAGCAGTCTACGGGAGCTCTTGTACAATGAGCAGTTCTTC | CASSLRELLYNEQFF
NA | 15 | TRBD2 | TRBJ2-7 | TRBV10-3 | TGTGCCATCAGACAGACTAGCGGGTTCTCCTACGAGCAGTACTTC | CAIRQTSGFSYEQYF
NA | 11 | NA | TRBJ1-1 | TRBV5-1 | TGCGCCAGCAGCCCCGGGGTTGGAGCTTTCTTT | CASSPGVGAFF
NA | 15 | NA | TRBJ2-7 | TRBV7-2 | TGTGCCAGCAGCTTAGAAACACACCCAACTGCCGAGCAGTACTTC | CASSLETHPTAEQYF
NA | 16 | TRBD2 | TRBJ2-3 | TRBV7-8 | TGTGCCAGCAGCTCCCGACTAGCGGATATTACAGATACGCAGTATTTT | CASSSRLADITDTQYF
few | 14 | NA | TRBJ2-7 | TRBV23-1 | TGCGCCAGCAGTCAGGGACATAACATTTACGAGCAGTACTTC | CASSQGHNIYEQYF
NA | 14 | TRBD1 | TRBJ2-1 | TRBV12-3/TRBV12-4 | TGTGCCAGCGGACAGGGGACAATGAGCAATGAGCAGTTCTTC | CASGQGTMSNEQFF
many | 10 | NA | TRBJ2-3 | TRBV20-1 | TGCAGTGCTAGCACAGATACGCAGTATTTT | CSASTDTQYF
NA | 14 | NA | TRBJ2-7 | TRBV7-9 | TGTGCCAGCAGCTTAGGACTGGGGGAGTACGAGCAGTACTTC | CASSLGLGEYEQYF
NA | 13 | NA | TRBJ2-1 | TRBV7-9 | TGTGCCAGCAGCTCGCCGGGGTCTTGGAGCGTATTCTTC | CASSSPGSWSVFF
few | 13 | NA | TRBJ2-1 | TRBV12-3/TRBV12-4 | TGTGCCAGCAGTTGGTTTAGTGTGGATGAGCAGTTCTTC | CASSWFSVDEQFF
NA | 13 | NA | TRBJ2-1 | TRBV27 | TGTGCCAGCAGTTTTCCCCCTTTCGATGAGCAGTTCTTC | CASSFPPFDEQFF
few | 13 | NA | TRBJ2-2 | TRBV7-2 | TGTGCCAGCAGCCCAACCCCCCCCCGGGAGCTGTTTTTT | CASSPTPPRELFF
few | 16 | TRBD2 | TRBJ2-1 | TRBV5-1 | TGCGCCAGCAGCCGTAGCGGGAGTAGGTCCTACAATGAGCAGTTCTTC | CASSRSGSRSYNEQFF
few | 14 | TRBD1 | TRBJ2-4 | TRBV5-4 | TGTGCCAGCAGCGGGGGACAGGACAAAAACATTCAGTACTTC | CASSGGQDKNIQYF
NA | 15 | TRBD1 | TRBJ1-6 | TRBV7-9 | TGTGCCAGCAGCTATCACCGGGACAGAAATTCACCCCTCCACTTT | CASSYHRDRNSPLHF
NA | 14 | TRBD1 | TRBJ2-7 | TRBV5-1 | TGCGCCAGCAAAATGAGCACAGGGGGCTACGAGCAGTACTTC | CASKMSTGGYEQYF
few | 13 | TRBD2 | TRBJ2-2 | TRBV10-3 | TGTGCCATCAATGGGCGGGAGGCCGGGGAGCTGTTTTTT | CAINGREAGELFF
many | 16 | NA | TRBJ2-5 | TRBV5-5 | TGTGCCAGCAGCTTGGGCCCTCGTGGGTACCAAGAGACCCAGTACTTC | CASSLGPRGYQETQYF
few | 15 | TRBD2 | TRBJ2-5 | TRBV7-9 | TGTGCCAGCAGCCCCCCCTTGGCGGGAGGTGAGACCCAGTACTTC | CASSPPLAGGETQYF
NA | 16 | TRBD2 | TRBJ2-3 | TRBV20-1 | TGCAGTGCTAGAGATCCAGCGGGAGGGACCACAGATACGCAGTATTTT | CSARDPAGGTTDTQYF
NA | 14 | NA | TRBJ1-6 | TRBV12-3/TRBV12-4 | TGTGCCAGCAGTTTCGGAGTTGGGATTTCACCCCTCCACTTT | CASSFGVGISPLHF
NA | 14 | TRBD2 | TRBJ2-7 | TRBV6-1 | TGTGCCAGAGCCAAGCGGGAGGGGGAGTACGAGCAGTACTTC | CARAKREGEYEQYF
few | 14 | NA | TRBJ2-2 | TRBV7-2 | TGTGCCAGCAGCTCAGGACGATACACCGGGGAGCTGTTTTTT | CASSSGRYTGELFF